These 18 T cell receptor beta chains share one sample of origin, sequenced in a study of response to subunit inactivated influenza vaccine. Each CDR3 protein is one row after TCRdb ran MiXCR on the RT-PCR reads. This sample carries almost 600,000 distinct CDR3 sequences, approximately 14% of them seen once, and the ten largest clones take approximately 10%. The specimen was PBMCs from blood, collected 11 to 12 days after vaccination. These receptors were collected from a man aged 45 to 65 who received an inactivated influenza vaccine.

This clonotype was counted a few times. The chain uses TRBV20-1 and TRBJ2-3; 7 bases match TRBD2. The V gene's germline CDR1 is DFQATT and CDR2 SNEGSKA (reference sequence). With 4 bases clipped from V and 2 bases from J, the junction kept 12 bases outside the gene matches. This CDR3 region has 16 residues. DNA for the CDR3: TGCAGTGCTACACTTGTATTGGGGGGGTACACAGATACGCAGTATTTT. Residues: CSATLVLGGYTDTQYF.

This clonotype appeared a few times. CDR3: CASSPPGGGPHNEQFF. As DNA, the CDR3 is TGTGCCAGCTCACCACCGGGCGGGGGGCCCCACAATGAGCAGTTCTTC. V gene TRBV18 combines with J gene TRBJ2-1; TRBD2 matches 8 bases. Trimming removed 0 bases from V and 5 bases from J; junction bases left unmatched: 6. The germline V gene has CDR1 KGHSH and CDR2 LQKENI. The CDR3 consists of 16 residues. Together with reference TRBV18 and TRBJ2-1, the CDR3 gives the full variable domain: NAGVMQNPRHLVRRRGQEARLRCSPMKGHSHVYWYRQLPEEGLKFMVYLQKENIIDESGMPKERFSAEFPKEGPSILRIQQVVRGDSAAYFCASSPPGGGPHNEQFFGPGTRLTVL.

The J gene is TRBJ2-2, the V gene TRBV10-3, with D unresolved. The CDR3 has 13 residues. In germline, CDR1 is ENHRY, CDR2 SYGVKD. V lost 2 bases, J lost 7 bases, and 8 bases lay in between. CDR3 nucleotides: TGTGCCATCAGTGAGCCTACAATCGGGGAGCTGTTTTTT. This translates into CAISEPTIGELFF.

The chain couples TRBV12-3 or TRBV12-4 to TRBJ2-5; a possible D gene is TRBD2 (5 bases). With 2 bases removed from V and 2 bases from J, the gap between germline ends came to 9 bases. CDR3 length: 14 amino acids. The CDR3, as DNA: TGTGCCAGCAGTTTACAACAGCGGCAAGAGACCCAGTACTTC. Its protein is CASSLQQRQETQYF.

The chain combines TRBV7-7 with TRBJ2-1; 7 positions match TRBD1. Germline V gives CDR1 SSHAT, CDR2 FNYEAQ (reference sequence). The CDR3 loop spans 13 amino acids. The V segment lost 4 bases and the J segment 7 bases; nucleotides outside the gene matches: 4. The CDR3 DNA is TGTGCCAGCAGCTCAAACAGGGGTAATGAGCAGTTCTTC. Encoded protein: CASSSNRGNEQFF.

This clonotype was seen only a few times. The rearrangement links TRBV7-2 to TRBJ2-2, with 11 bases identical to TRBD2. The trim removed 2 bases at V and 6 bases at J, leaving 8 bases unmatched. The germline gives CDR1 SGHTA, CDR2 FQGNSA. The CDR3 spans 17 residues. The CDR3 region has the DNA TGTGCCAGCAGCTTAATGACTAGCGGGGTGGGCGCCGGGGAGCTGTTTTTT. Translating gives CASSLMTSGVGAGELFF.

This clonotype was seen more than once but under ten times. This chain links TRBV7-9 with TRBJ1-1; D gene ambiguous. Per the germline V gene, CDR1 is SEHNR and CDR2 is FQNEAQ (reference sequence). V lost 4 bases and J lost 5, with 17 bases in between. This CDR3 is 15 amino acids long. CDR3 amino acids: CASSSSTMIRTEAFF. The CDR3 DNA is TGTGCCAGCAGCTCATCGACTATGATAAGGACTGAAGCTTTCTTT.

About this clonotype itself: The junction does not match germline at one end; this may be a read error. The chain carries TRBV20-1 and TRBJ2-5; no firm D call. The CDR3 runs 15 residues. Germline CDR1 is DFQATT and CDR2 is SNEGSKA (reference sequence). The chain's CDR3 is CSSTGGVEVQETQYF. CDR3 DNA sequence: TGTAGTTCGACTGGTGGGGTGGAAGTACAGGAGACCCAGTACTTC.

This chain connects TRBV6-2 or TRBV6-3 to TRBJ2-5; no firm D call. Germline V CDR1 and CDR2: MNHEY, SVGEGT. This CDR3 contains 12 residues. Trimming shortened V by 2 bases and J by 4 bases, and 5 bases separated the two germline ends. The CDR3 region is CASSYVGETQYF. CDR3 DNA: TGTGCCAGCAGTTACGTAGGAGAGACCCAGTACTTC.

This clonotype was counted between two and nine times. The gene calls are TRBV10-3 and TRBJ2-2, with TRBD2 matching 13 bases. Germline-derived CDR1 and CDR2 are ENHRY and SYGVKD. Trimming cost V 4 bases and J 6 bases; bases outside gene matches: 5. The CDR3 covers 16 residues. CDR3 loop: CAISGTSGRSSGELFF. The CDR3 region has the DNA TGTGCCATCAGTGGGACTAGCGGGAGAAGTTCCGGGGAGCTGTTTTTT.

The chain carries TRBV20-1 and TRBJ1-6; D call uncertain. V shed 3 bases and J shed 5 bases, with 14 bases lying between them. CDR3 length: 15 amino acids. CDR1 and CDR2 from the germline V gene are DFQATT and SNEGSKA (reference sequence). The CDR3 region is CSARGPGQDNSPLHF. In DNA form, the CDR3 reads TGCAGTGCTAGGGGCCCGGGTCAGGATAATTCACCCCTCCACTTT.

This chain links TRBV25-1 with TRBJ2-7; D is unclear. CDR3 length equals 13 residues. V shed 3 bases and J shed 3 bases, with 9 bases lying between them. Germline lookup yields CDR1 MGHDK and CDR2 SYGVNS. CDR3 sequence (DNA): TGTGCCAGCAGTGACATCACGGGCTACGAGCAGTACTTC. Its protein is CASSDITGYEQYF.

The chain has TRBV6-2 or TRBV6-3 and TRBJ1-5, with D possibly TRBD1 on 6 matching bases. CDR1 MNHEY and CDR2 SVGEGT come from the germline V gene. The V and J ends lost 7 bases and 3 bases respectively, with 13 bases between them. CDR3 length equals 14 residues. CDR3 region: CASTQGTHNQPQHF. CDR3 coding DNA: TGTGCCAGCACCCAGGGGACGCACAATCAGCCCCAGCATTTT.

CDR3 loop: CASSFRAQGNQPQHF. In DNA, the CDR3 is TGTGCCAGCAGTTTTCGGGCTCAGGGCAATCAGCCCCAGCATTTT. V usage is TRBV27 and J usage is TRBJ1-5; D remains ambiguous. This CDR3 region has 15 residues. Germline lookup yields CDR1 MNHEY and CDR2 SMNVEV (reference sequence). Trimming stripped 3 bases from V and 2 bases from J, with 11 bases between.

This chain connects TRBV6-2 or TRBV6-3 to TRBJ2-1; the match to TRBD2 covers 12 bases. With 8 bases clipped from V and 4 bases from J, the junction kept 3 bases outside the gene matches. The germline V gene encodes CDR1 MNHEY and CDR2 SVGEGT. CDR3 size: 14 residues. The CDR3 sequence is CASEGLAGYNEQFF. The CDR3 DNA sequence: TGTGCCAGCGAGGGACTAGCGGGTTACAATGAGCAGTTCTTC.

The chain recombines TRBV11-2 with TRBJ2-2; 11 positions match TRBD2. Germline CDR1 reads SGHAT; CDR2 reads FQNNGV. The junction had 11 bases not matched to a gene; V was cut back by 1 base and J by 4 bases. The CDR3 has 19 residues. This chain's CDR3 is CASSLVSLAGGWFTGELFF. The CDR3 DNA reads as TGTGCCAGCAGCTTAGTGTCTCTAGCGGGAGGCTGGTTCACCGGGGAGCTGTTTTTT.

This clonotype was observed at least ten times. The chain has TRBV6-2 or TRBV6-3 and TRBJ2-1; D not resolved. Germline V CDR1 and CDR2: MNHEY, SVGEGT. V was cut by 4 bases and J by 6 bases, with 7 bases left in between. The CDR3 length is 12 residues. Here the CDR3 reads CASSSYRNEQFF. The CDR3 nucleotides are TGTGCCAGCAGTTCTTACCGCAATGAGCAGTTCTTC.

The DNA of the CDR3 is TGTGCCACCAGTGATTTTGTGCGGGGAGGCGCAGATACGCAGTATTTT. As protein: CATSDFVRGGADTQYF. The chain recombines TRBV24-1 with TRBJ2-3; possible D gene TRBD2, 6 bases. CDR1 and CDR2 (germline): KGHDR, SFDVKD. The CDR3 has 16 amino acids. Trimming removed 1 base from V and 4 bases from J, with 14 bases in between.